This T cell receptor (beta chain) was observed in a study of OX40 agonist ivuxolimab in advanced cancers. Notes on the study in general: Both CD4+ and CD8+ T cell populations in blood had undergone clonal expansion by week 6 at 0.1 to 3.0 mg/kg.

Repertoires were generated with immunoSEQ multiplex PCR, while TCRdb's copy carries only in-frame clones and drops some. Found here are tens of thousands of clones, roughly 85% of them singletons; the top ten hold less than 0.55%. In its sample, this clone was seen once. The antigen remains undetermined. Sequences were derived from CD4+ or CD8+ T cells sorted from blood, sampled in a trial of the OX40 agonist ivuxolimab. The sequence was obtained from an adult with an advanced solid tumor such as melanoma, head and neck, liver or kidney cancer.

The CDR3 reads CASSSPGYEQYF. The CDR3 nucleotides are TGTGCCAGCAGTTCACCAGGATACGAGCAGTACTTC. The chain combines TRBV28 with TRBJ2-7, with D unclear. Trimming shortened V by 4 bases and J by 4 bases, and 8 bases separated the two germline ends. The germline V gene has CDR1 MDHEN and CDR2 SYDVKM. This CDR3 spans 12 amino acids. Full variable domain (remainder filled in from reference TRBV28 and TRBJ2-7): DVKVTQSSRYLVKRTGEKVFLECVQDMDHENMFWYRQDPGLGLRLIYFSYDVKMKEKGDIPEGYSVSREKKERFSLILESASTNQTSMYLCASSSPGYEQYFGPGTRLTVT.